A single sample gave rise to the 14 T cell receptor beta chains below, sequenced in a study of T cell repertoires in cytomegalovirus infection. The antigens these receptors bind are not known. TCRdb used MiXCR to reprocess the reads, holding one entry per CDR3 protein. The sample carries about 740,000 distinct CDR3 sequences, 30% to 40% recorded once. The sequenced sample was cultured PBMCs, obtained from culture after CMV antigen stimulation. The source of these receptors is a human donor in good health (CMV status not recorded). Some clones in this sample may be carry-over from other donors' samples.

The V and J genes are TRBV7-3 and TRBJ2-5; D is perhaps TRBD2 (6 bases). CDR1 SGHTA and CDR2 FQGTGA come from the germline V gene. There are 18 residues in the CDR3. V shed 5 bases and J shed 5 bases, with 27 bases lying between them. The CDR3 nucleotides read TGTGCCAGCAGCATCCGCCCCCTGAGACTAGGTCGGTCGGAGACCCAGTACTTC. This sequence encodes CASSIRPLRLGRSETQYF.

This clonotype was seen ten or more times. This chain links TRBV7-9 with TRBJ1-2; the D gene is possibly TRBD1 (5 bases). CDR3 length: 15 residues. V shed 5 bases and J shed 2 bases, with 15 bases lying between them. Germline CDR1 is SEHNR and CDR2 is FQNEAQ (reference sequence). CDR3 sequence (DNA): TGTGCCAGCAGCCCCCAGGGACTACTAAACTATGGCTACACCTTC. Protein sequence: CASSPQGLLNYGYTF. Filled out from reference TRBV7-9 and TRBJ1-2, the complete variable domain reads DTGVSQNPRHKITKRGQNVTFRCDPISEHNRLYWYRQTLGQGPEFLTYFQNEAQLEKSRLLSDRFSAERPKGSFSTLEIQRTEQGDSAMYLCASSPQGLLNYGYTFGSGTRLTVV.

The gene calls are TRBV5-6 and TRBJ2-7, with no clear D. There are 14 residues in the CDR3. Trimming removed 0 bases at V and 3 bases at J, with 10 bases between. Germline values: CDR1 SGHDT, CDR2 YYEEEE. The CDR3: CASSLAKQIYEQYF. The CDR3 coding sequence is TGTGCCAGCAGCTTGGCCAAGCAAATCTACGAGCAGTACTTC.

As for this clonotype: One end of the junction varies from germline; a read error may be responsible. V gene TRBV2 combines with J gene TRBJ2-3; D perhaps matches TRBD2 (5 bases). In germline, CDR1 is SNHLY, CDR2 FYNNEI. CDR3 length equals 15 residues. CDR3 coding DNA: TGTGCCAGCCGTGATACCAATACTGGACTGGGTACGCAGTATTTT. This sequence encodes CASRDTNTGLGTQYF.

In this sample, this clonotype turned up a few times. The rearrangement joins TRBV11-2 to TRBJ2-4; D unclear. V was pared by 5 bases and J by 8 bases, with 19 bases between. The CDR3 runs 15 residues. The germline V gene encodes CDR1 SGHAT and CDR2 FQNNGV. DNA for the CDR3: TGTGCCAGCAGCGCCGGTGCTAGTGGGGAAGACATTCAGTACTTC. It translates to CASSAGASGEDIQYF.

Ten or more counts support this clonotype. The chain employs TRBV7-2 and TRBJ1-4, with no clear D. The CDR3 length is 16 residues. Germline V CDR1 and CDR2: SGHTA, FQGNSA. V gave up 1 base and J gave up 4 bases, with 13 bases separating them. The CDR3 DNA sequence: TGTGCCAGCAGCTTAGGGATCGGCAGGCTTAATGAAAAACTGTTTTTT. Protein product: CASSLGIGRLNEKLFF.

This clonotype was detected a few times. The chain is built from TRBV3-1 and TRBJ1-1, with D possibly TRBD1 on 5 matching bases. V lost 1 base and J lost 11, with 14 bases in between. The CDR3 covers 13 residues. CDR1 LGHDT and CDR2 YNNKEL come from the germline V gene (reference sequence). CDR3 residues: CASSQGTGARAFF. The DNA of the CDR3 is TGTGCCAGCAGCCAAGGCACAGGAGCCCGGGCTTTCTTT.

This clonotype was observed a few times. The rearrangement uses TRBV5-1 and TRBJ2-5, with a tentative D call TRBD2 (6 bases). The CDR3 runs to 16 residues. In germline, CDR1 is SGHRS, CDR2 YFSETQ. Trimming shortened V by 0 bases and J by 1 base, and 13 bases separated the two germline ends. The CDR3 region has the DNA TGCGCCAGCAGCTTGGCCCCAGGGACTCTCCAAGAGACCCAGTACTTC. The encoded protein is CASSLAPGTLQETQYF.

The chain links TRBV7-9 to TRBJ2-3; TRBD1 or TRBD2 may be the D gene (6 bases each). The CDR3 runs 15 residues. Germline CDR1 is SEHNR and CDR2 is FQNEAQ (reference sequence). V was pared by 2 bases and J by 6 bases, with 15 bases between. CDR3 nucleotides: TGTGCCAGCAGCTTAACGGCGGGACACCCGGATACGCAGTATTTT. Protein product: CASSLTAGHPDTQYF.

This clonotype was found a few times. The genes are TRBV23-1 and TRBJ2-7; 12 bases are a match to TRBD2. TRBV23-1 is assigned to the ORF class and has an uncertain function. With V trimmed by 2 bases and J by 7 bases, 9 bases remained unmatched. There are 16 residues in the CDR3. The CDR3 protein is CASSQPLAGGGLEQYF. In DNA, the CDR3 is TGCGCCAGCAGTCAACCACTAGCGGGGGGAGGATTAGAGCAGTACTTC.

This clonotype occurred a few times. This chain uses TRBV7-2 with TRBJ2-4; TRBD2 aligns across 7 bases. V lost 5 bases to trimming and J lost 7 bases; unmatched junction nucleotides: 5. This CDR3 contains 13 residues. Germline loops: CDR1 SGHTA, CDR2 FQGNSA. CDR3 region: CASSQGGTNIQYF. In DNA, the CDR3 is TGTGCCAGCAGCCAGGGAGGGACTAACATTCAGTACTTC.

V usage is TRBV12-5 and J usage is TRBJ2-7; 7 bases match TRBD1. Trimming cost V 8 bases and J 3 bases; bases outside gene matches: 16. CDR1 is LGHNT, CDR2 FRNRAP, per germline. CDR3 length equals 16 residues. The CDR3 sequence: CASRWLRQGIIYEQYF. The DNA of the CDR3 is TGTGCTAGTCGGTGGTTAAGACAGGGCATTATCTACGAGCAGTACTTC.

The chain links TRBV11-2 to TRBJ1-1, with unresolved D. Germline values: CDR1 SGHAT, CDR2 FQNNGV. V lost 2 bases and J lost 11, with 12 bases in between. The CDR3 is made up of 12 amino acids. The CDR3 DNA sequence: TGTGCCAGCAGCTTAATGAGGGCCAGGGCTTTCTTT. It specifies CASSLMRARAFF.

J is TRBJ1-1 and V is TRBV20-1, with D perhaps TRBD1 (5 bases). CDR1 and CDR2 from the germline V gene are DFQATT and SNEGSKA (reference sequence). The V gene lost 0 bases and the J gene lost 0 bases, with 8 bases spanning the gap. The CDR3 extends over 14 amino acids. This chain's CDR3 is CSARDMGVNTEAFF. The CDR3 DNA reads TGCAGTGCTAGAGATATGGGGGTGAACACTGAAGCTTTCTTT.